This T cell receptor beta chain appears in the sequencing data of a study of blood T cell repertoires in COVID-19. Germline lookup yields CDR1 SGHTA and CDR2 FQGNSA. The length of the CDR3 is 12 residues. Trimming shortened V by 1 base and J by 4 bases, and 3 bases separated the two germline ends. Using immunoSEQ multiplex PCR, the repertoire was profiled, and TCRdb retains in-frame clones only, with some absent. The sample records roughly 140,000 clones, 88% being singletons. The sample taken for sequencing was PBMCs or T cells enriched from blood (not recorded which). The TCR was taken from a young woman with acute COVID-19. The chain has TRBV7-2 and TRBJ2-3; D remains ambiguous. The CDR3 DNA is TGTGCCAGCAGCTTAGTCTCAGATACGCAGTATTTT. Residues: CASSLVSDTQYF.